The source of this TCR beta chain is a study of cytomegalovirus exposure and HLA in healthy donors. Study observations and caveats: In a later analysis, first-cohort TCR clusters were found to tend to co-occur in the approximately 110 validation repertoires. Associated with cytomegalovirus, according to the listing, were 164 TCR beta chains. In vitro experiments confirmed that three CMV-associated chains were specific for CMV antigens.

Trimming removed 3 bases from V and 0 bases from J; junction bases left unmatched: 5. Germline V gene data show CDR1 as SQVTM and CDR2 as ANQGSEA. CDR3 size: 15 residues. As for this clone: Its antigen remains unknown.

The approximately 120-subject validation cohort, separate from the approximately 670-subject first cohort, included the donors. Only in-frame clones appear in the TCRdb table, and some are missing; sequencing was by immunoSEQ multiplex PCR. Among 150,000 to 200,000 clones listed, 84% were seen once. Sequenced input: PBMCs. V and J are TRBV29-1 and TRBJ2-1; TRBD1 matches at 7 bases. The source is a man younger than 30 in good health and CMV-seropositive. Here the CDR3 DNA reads TGCAGCGTTGATACGGCAGGGGGCTCCTACAATGAGCAGTTCTTC. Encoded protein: CSVDTAGGSYNEQFF.